This T cell receptor (beta chain) was documented in a study of blood T cells in healthy people across ages. Sample-barcoded 5' priming and a J-beta primer mix drove a second PCR of roughly 7 to 11 cycles. Each cDNA molecule received a tag from a template-switch adaptor that had 12 random nucleotides. TCRdb independently ran MiXCR on the 5' RACE reads; one entry per CDR3 protein. The table records about 1.8 million distinct CDR3 sequences, roughly 49% of them present only once. Researchers collected ten milliliters of peripheral blood from every single donor. Isolating PBMCs gave at least 7 million of these cells per sample. This CDR3 has 15 residues. The germline CDR1 and CDR2 sequences are LGHNA and YSLEER. Trimming cost V 4 bases and J 9 bases; bases outside gene matches: 12.

This chain connects TRBV4-3 to TRBJ2-1; 7 bases are a match to TRBD2. The TCR was taken from a woman between 35 and 50 years old in good health. The specimen sequenced was blood. CDR3 sequence: CASSPLMGGTGEQFF. The CDR3 DNA is TGCGCCAGCAGCCCGTTGATGGGAGGGACCGGTGAGCAGTTCTTC.